This paragraph reports one TCR beta chain. Its antigen remains unidentified. The CDR3 has 17 amino acids. Trimming removed 2 bases from V and 4 bases from J; junction bases left unmatched: 5. Looked up from germline, CDR1 is MNHEY and CDR2 is SVGEGT. From the RT-PCR reads, TCRdb called clonotypes with MiXCR, one entry per CDR3 protein. Here the sample spans hundreds of thousands of distinct CDR3 sequences, around 13% being singletons. The sample originates from a study of response to subunit inactivated influenza vaccine. Study-wide results and limits: It was suggested by the authors that few new T cells are recruited by each seasonal influenza vaccination.

The rearrangement joins TRBV6-2 or TRBV6-3 to TRBJ2-2; 12 positions agree with TRBD2. This receptor was obtained from a man aged 50 or older who received an inactivated influenza vaccine. The source material was PBMCs from blood, sampled 14 to 15 days before vaccination. In DNA form, the CDR3 reads TGTGCCAGCAGTTACGGACTAGCGGGGTACGGCACCGGGGAGCTGTTTTTT. Its protein is CASSYGLAGYGTGELFF.